Listed below are T cell receptor beta chains from one sample, sequenced in a study of blood T cell repertoires in COVID-19. Profiled with immunoSEQ multiplex PCR; TCRdb holds only in-frame clones, not every one. This sample has some 85,000 clones, with about three quarters found just once. Source material: peripheral blood. All receptors come from a human donor in a cohort sampled during active COVID-19. CDR3s include the opening cysteine and the closing phenylalanine or tryptophan. The order of the fields is D gene, clone size, J gene, V gene, CDR3 DNA, CDR3 protein. The D gene is left open where the match is weak. A clone size is listed for some rows: how often the clone was seen (once, few, many), or a class if it is expanded.

d_call: TRBD2
clone_size: .
j_call: TRBJ2-1
v_call: TRBV9
cdr3_nt: TGTGCCAGCAGCGTCCAGGACGGGCTAGCGGGAGCTGAGCAGTTCTTC
cdr3_aa: CASSVQDGLAGAEQFF

d_call: .
clone_size: .
j_call: TRBJ2-1
v_call: TRBV28
cdr3_nt: TGTGCCAGCAGTTTAGAGGGAGCGCGAAATGAGCAGTTCTTC
cdr3_aa: CASSLEGARNEQFF

d_call: TRBD2
clone_size: .
j_call: TRBJ2-7
v_call: TRBV5-1
cdr3_nt: TGCGCCAGCAGCTCCGGGACTAGCGGCTCCTACGAGCAGTACTTC
cdr3_aa: CASSSGTSGSYEQYF

d_call: .
clone_size: .
j_call: TRBJ2-7
v_call: TRBV6-5
cdr3_nt: TGTGCCAGCAGCCCCGGCCAGGGGGGCGAGCAGTACTTC
cdr3_aa: CASSPGQGGEQYF

d_call: .
clone_size: .
j_call: TRBJ2-7
v_call: TRBV7-8
cdr3_nt: TGTGCCAGCAGCTCCCTCCGCGGCCAACGGGCCTACGAGCAGTACTTC
cdr3_aa: CASSSLRGQRAYEQYF

d_call: TRBD2
clone_size: .
j_call: TRBJ2-1
v_call: TRBV28
cdr3_nt: TGTGCCAGCACCCGCCTAGCGGGAGGTTCCAATGAGCAGTTCTTC
cdr3_aa: CASTRLAGGSNEQFF

d_call: TRBD2
clone_size: .
j_call: TRBJ2-1
v_call: TRBV24-1
cdr3_nt: TGTGCCACCAGTGATACTAGCGGGAGGGATGAGCAGTTCTTC
cdr3_aa: CATSDTSGRDEQFF

d_call: TRBD1
clone_size: .
j_call: TRBJ2-1
v_call: TRBV11-2
cdr3_nt: TGTGCCAGCAGCTTGAGGGACAGGATCAACAATGAGCAGTTCTTC
cdr3_aa: CASSLRDRINNEQFF

d_call: .
clone_size: .
j_call: TRBJ1-4
v_call: TRBV4-3
cdr3_nt: TGCGCCAGCAGCCAAGAAGGGGGTTTGGGTGAAAAACTGTTTTTT
cdr3_aa: CASSQEGGLGEKLFF

d_call: .
clone_size: .
j_call: TRBJ1-6
v_call: TRBV5-4
cdr3_nt: TGTGCCAGCAGGTCGGACAGAATCCGTTCACCCCTCCACTTT
cdr3_aa: CASRSDRIRSPLHF

d_call: TRBD1
clone_size: .
j_call: TRBJ2-7
v_call: TRBV28
cdr3_nt: TGTGCCAGCAGTCGACAGGGTTTTGAGAGTTTCGAGCAGTACTTC
cdr3_aa: CASSRQGFESFEQYF

d_call: .
clone_size: .
j_call: TRBJ1-2
v_call: TRBV7-9
cdr3_nt: TGTGCCAGCAGCTTAGATTCTCTCAGCACCTTC
cdr3_aa: CASSLDSLSTF

d_call: TRBD1
clone_size: .
j_call: TRBJ2-7
v_call: TRBV29-1
cdr3_nt: TGCAGCGTTGGACAGGGGGGAGAGCAGTACTTC
cdr3_aa: CSVGQGGEQYF

d_call: .
clone_size: .
j_call: TRBJ2-1
v_call: TRBV10-3
cdr3_nt: TGTGCCACCCCGTTCGCGACTAAAAGGTGGAATGAGCAGTTCTTC
cdr3_aa: CATPFATKRWNEQFF

d_call: .
clone_size: .
j_call: TRBJ2-7
v_call: TRBV28
cdr3_nt: TGTGCCAGCAACGGGGACTCCTACGAGCAGTACTTC
cdr3_aa: CASNGDSYEQYF

d_call: .
clone_size: .
j_call: TRBJ2-5
v_call: TRBV29-1
cdr3_nt: TGCAGCGTACAAGAAGAGACCCAGTACTTC
cdr3_aa: CSVQEETQYF

d_call: TRBD1
clone_size: many
j_call: TRBJ1-1
v_call: TRBV5-1
cdr3_nt: TGCGCCAGCAGCCCGGGACAGGGGCTAACTGAAGCTTTCTTT
cdr3_aa: CASSPGQGLTEAFF

d_call: .
clone_size: .
j_call: TRBJ1-2
v_call: TRBV28
cdr3_nt: TGTGCCAGCAGTTTATCGGGGGGTTATTATGGCTACACCTTC
cdr3_aa: CASSLSGGYYGYTF

d_call: .
clone_size: .
j_call: TRBJ2-7
v_call: TRBV5-6
cdr3_nt: TGTGCCAGCAGCTTGGTACAACGAAACGAGCAGTACTTC
cdr3_aa: CASSLVQRNEQYF

d_call: TRBD1
clone_size: .
j_call: TRBJ1-2
v_call: TRBV30
cdr3_nt: TGTGCCTGGAGCCCGACAGGGCCCAACTATGGCTACACCTTC
cdr3_aa: CAWSPTGPNYGYTF

d_call: .
clone_size: once
j_call: TRBJ1-5
v_call: TRBV7-8
cdr3_nt: TGTGCCAGCAGCTTAATCCCCAAACAAGGCAATCAGCCCCAGCATTTT
cdr3_aa: CASSLIPKQGNQPQHF

d_call: .
clone_size: .
j_call: TRBJ1-1
v_call: TRBV10-2
cdr3_nt: TGCGCCAGCAGTGAGTCAGGGAGGAGGGGTGGAGGAACTTTCTTT
cdr3_aa: CASSESGRRGGGTFF

d_call: TRBD1
clone_size: few
j_call: TRBJ2-1
v_call: TRBV5-5
cdr3_nt: TGTGCCAGCAGCCAAGGACAGGACTCCTACAATGAGCAGTTCTTC
cdr3_aa: CASSQGQDSYNEQFF

d_call: .
clone_size: .
j_call: TRBJ2-5
v_call: TRBV29-1
cdr3_nt: TGCAGCGTTGTGTCTTCCGACGGAGGGAAGGAGACCCAGTACTTC
cdr3_aa: CSVVSSDGGKETQYF

d_call: TRBD2
clone_size: once
j_call: TRBJ2-1
v_call: TRBV24-1
cdr3_nt: TGTGCCACCAGTCCACTAGCGGGAGGGGGGGATGAGCAGTTCTTC
cdr3_aa: CATSPLAGGGDEQFF

d_call: .
clone_size: few
j_call: TRBJ1-5
v_call: TRBV28
cdr3_nt: TGTGCCAGCAGTTTACTTGAGAGCAATCAGCCCCAGCATTTT
cdr3_aa: CASSLLESNQPQHF

d_call: TRBD1
clone_size: .
j_call: TRBJ2-3
v_call: TRBV10-3
cdr3_nt: TGTGCCAACGCGCCTTCGGGACAGGGATCGCGAGATACGCAGTATTTT
cdr3_aa: CANAPSGQGSRDTQYF

d_call: TRBD2
clone_size: once
j_call: TRBJ2-7
v_call: TRBV4-3
cdr3_nt: TGCGCCAGCAGCCAAGATAGACTAGCGGGAGATGATTGGGTAGACGAGCAGTACTTC
cdr3_aa: CASSQDRLAGDDWVDEQYF

d_call: TRBD2
clone_size: .
j_call: TRBJ2-5
v_call: TRBV27
cdr3_nt: TGTGCCAGCCGTTCGTGGGAAGGCCCGGGGGGGCAAGAGACCCAGTACTTC
cdr3_aa: CASRSWEGPGGQETQYF

d_call: .
clone_size: few
j_call: TRBJ1-4
v_call: TRBV7-2
cdr3_nt: TGTGCCAGCAGCTCGGAGTCGGGGAGGGCTAATGAAAAACTGTTTTTT
cdr3_aa: CASSSESGRANEKLFF

d_call: .
clone_size: .
j_call: TRBJ1-1
v_call: TRBV5-4
cdr3_nt: TGTGCCAGCAACCGGCAGGGGTCTATGAACACTGAAGCTTTCTTT
cdr3_aa: CASNRQGSMNTEAFF

d_call: .
clone_size: .
j_call: TRBJ2-3
v_call: TRBV21-1
cdr3_nt: TGTGCCAGCAGCAAAGAGGGCGGGAGGGAGTTAGATACGCAGTATTTT
cdr3_aa: CASSKEGGRELDTQYF

d_call: .
clone_size: .
j_call: TRBJ2-5
v_call: TRBV5-4
cdr3_nt: TGTGCCAGCAGCCGCGGACAGACCCAAGAGACCCAGTACTTC
cdr3_aa: CASSRGQTQETQYF

d_call: TRBD1
clone_size: .
j_call: TRBJ2-7
v_call: TRBV27
cdr3_nt: TGTGCCAGCACCCCCTTGGGACAGGGGTCCTACGAGCAGTACTTC
cdr3_aa: CASTPLGQGSYEQYF

d_call: TRBD1
clone_size: few
j_call: TRBJ2-7
v_call: TRBV7-9
cdr3_nt: TGTGCCAGCAGCCCGACAGGGTGGTCCTACGAGCAGTACTTC
cdr3_aa: CASSPTGWSYEQYF

d_call: .
clone_size: many
j_call: TRBJ2-1
v_call: TRBV5-6
cdr3_nt: TGTGCCAGCAGCTTCGTAGCGAGTCCCTACAATGAGCAGTTCTTC
cdr3_aa: CASSFVASPYNEQFF

d_call: .
clone_size: .
j_call: TRBJ2-7
v_call: TRBV6-5
cdr3_nt: TGTGCCAGCAGTCCACAGGGAGGGGGATACGAGCAGTACTTC
cdr3_aa: CASSPQGGGYEQYF

d_call: TRBD1
clone_size: few
j_call: TRBJ1-5
v_call: TRBV6-6
cdr3_nt: TGTGCCAGCAGCCGACCCCCGACAGGGGGCGGCAATCAGCCCCAGCATTTT
cdr3_aa: CASSRPPTGGGNQPQHF

d_call: .
clone_size: .
j_call: TRBJ2-7
v_call: TRBV4-2
cdr3_nt: TGTGCCAGCAGCCAAGATCTTCTCGGCTACGAGCAGTACTTC
cdr3_aa: CASSQDLLGYEQYF

d_call: TRBD2
clone_size: .
j_call: TRBJ2-7
v_call: TRBV28
cdr3_nt: TGTGCCAGCAGGGGAGCGGGAGCCTACGAGCAGTACTTC
cdr3_aa: CASRGAGAYEQYF

d_call: .
clone_size: .
j_call: TRBJ1-1
v_call: TRBV7-2
cdr3_nt: TGTGCCAGCAGCGCTACAGGGTACACTGAAGCTTTCTTT
cdr3_aa: CASSATGYTEAFF

d_call: .
clone_size: .
j_call: TRBJ2-1
v_call: TRBV19
cdr3_nt: TGTGCCAGTAGTATAGTAGTGAACAATGAGCAGTTCTTC
cdr3_aa: CASSIVVNNEQFF

d_call: TRBD1
clone_size: .
j_call: TRBJ1-5
v_call: TRBV6-2/TRBV6-3
cdr3_nt: TGTGCCAGCAGTTCCAGGGGGCGCGGGCAGCCCCAGCATTTT
cdr3_aa: CASSSRGRGQPQHF

d_call: .
clone_size: few
j_call: TRBJ2-1
v_call: TRBV7-8
cdr3_nt: TGTGCCAGCAGCTTAGTGCTACGTGAGCAGTTCTTC
cdr3_aa: CASSLVLREQFF

d_call: .
clone_size: .
j_call: TRBJ1-3
v_call: TRBV2
cdr3_nt: TGTGCCAGCAGTGAAGAGGCAGGGTCCACCATATATTTT
cdr3_aa: CASSEEAGSTIYF

d_call: TRBD1
clone_size: once
j_call: TRBJ2-7
v_call: TRBV29-1
cdr3_nt: TGCAGCGTTGAAGACCGCGACAGGGGTTCCTACGAGCAGTACTTC
cdr3_aa: CSVEDRDRGSYEQYF

d_call: TRBD2
clone_size: .
j_call: TRBJ2-5
v_call: TRBV7-7
cdr3_nt: TGTGCTAGCAGCGCCTCCCGGGTGCCTAGCGGGAGGGAAGAGACCCAGTACTTC
cdr3_aa: CASSASRVPSGREETQYF

d_call: TRBD2
clone_size: .
j_call: TRBJ2-1
v_call: TRBV6-2/TRBV6-3
cdr3_nt: TGTGCCAGCAGTTCATGGGCTAGCGGGAGAGATGAGCAGTTCTTC
cdr3_aa: CASSSWASGRDEQFF

d_call: .
clone_size: .
j_call: TRBJ2-5
v_call: TRBV6-5
cdr3_nt: TGTGCCAGCAGTCCCGACAGGTTCGAGACCCAGTACTTC
cdr3_aa: CASSPDRFETQYF

d_call: TRBD2
clone_size: once
j_call: TRBJ2-7
v_call: TRBV15
cdr3_nt: TGTGCCACCAGCCTCTTAGCGGGCCCGGAGGGCGAGCAGTACTTC
cdr3_aa: CATSLLAGPEGEQYF

d_call: .
clone_size: .
j_call: TRBJ2-2
v_call: TRBV12-3/TRBV12-4
cdr3_nt: TGTGCCAGCAGGGGGAGATGGAACCCTGAGCTGTTTTTT
cdr3_aa: CASRGRWNPELFF

d_call: TRBD1
clone_size: .
j_call: TRBJ2-5
v_call: TRBV2
cdr3_nt: TGTGCCAGCAGTGAAGGGTTAGGGGGCCCTATAAAGTACTTC
cdr3_aa: CASSEGLGGPIKYF

d_call: TRBD1
clone_size: once
j_call: TRBJ2-7
v_call: TRBV7-2
cdr3_nt: TGTGCCAGCAGGACAGGGTTGAGGGAGCAGTACTTC
cdr3_aa: CASRTGLREQYF

d_call: .
clone_size: .
j_call: TRBJ2-4
v_call: TRBV7-2
cdr3_nt: TGTGCCAGCAGCTTATACGACGGGTCTCAGTACTTC
cdr3_aa: CASSLYDGSQYF